The 29 T cell receptor beta chains presented below share a single source sample, sequenced in a study of blood T cell repertoires in COVID-19. Profiled with immunoSEQ multiplex PCR; TCRdb holds only in-frame clones, not every one. The table includes a few hundred thousand clones, approximately 83% detected once. Material: PBMCs or T cells enriched from blood (not recorded which). Receptors originate from a woman between 50 and 59 years old who had recovered from COVID-19.

This sequence joins TRBV5-6 and TRBJ2-1; D ambiguous. This CDR3 has 15 residues. V dropped 0 bases and J dropped 8 bases, with 15 bases sitting between them. Germline-derived CDR1 and CDR2 are SGHDT and YYEEEE. CDR3 sequence (DNA): TGTGCCAGCAGCTTGGCGGTGGCAGCGAACGATGAGCAGTTCTTC. This sequence encodes CASSLAVAANDEQFF.

This clone has more than one count but fewer than ten. The chain combines TRBV6-5 with TRBJ1-1; possible D gene TRBD1, 5 bases. Germline V gives CDR1 MNHEY, CDR2 SVGAGI. V was pared by 11 bases and J by 6 bases, with 19 bases between. The CDR3 spans 13 residues. CDR3 nucleotide sequence: TGTGCCGTCTTTAGGACACCGCGCGCTGAAGCTTTCTTT. It codes for CAVFRTPRAEAFF.

Here the CDR3 reads CASSLALLQGNEQFF. CDR3 in DNA: TGTGCCAGCAGCTTAGCCCTTTTACAGGGGAATGAGCAGTTCTTC. V usage is TRBV7-2 and J usage is TRBJ2-1, with 7 bases matching TRBD1. CDR3 length: 15 residues. The ends lost 0 bases at V and 7 bases at J; junction bases unmatched: 6. Germline V gene sequence: CDR1 SGHTA, CDR2 FQGNSA.

The chain has TRBV6-2 or TRBV6-3 and TRBJ2-3; 9 positions match TRBD2. CDR3 length: 19 amino acids. V dropped 5 bases and J dropped 3; count of bases not matched to a gene: 18. CDR1 is MNHEY and CDR2 is SVGEGT in the germline V gene. CDR3 loop: CASSGSRQVAGVATDTQYF. The CDR3 nucleotides are TGTGCCAGCAGTGGCTCCCGACAGGTAGCGGGAGTAGCGACAGATACGCAGTATTTT.

The CDR3 coding sequence is TGTGCCAGCAGCCTCCCCGGCAATCCTAGGAACACTGAAGCTTTCTTT. It is translated as CASSLPGNPRNTEAFF. The V call is TRBV7-8, the J call TRBJ1-1; D ambiguous. The CDR3 extends over 16 amino acids. The germline V gene has CDR1 SGHVS and CDR2 FQNEAQ. Trimming left V 5 bases short and J 1 base short, with 17 bases between.

This chain connects TRBV9 to TRBJ2-3; TRBD1 agrees at 10 bases. V shed 4 bases and J 4 bases; nucleotides not matched to a gene: 3. This CDR3 has 14 amino acids. Per germline, CDR1 SGDLS and CDR2 YYNGEE. CDR3 residues: CASSPGQGSDTQYF. Here the CDR3 DNA reads TGTGCCAGCAGCCCGGGACAGGGGTCAGATACGCAGTATTTT.

This chain links TRBV7-2 with TRBJ1-2; the match to TRBD1 covers 7 bases. The ends lost 4 bases at V and 4 bases at J; junction bases unmatched: 6. From germline, CDR1 is SGHTA and CDR2 FQGNSA. The CDR3 runs 14 residues. Here the CDR3 DNA reads TGTGCCAGCAGCTCCCGGGACAGTTTCTATGGCTACACCTTC. Translating it yields CASSSRDSFYGYTF.

The CDR3 region is CASSVGQGDHEQFF. The CDR3 DNA follows: TGTGCCAGTAGTGTGGGACAGGGGGACCATGAGCAGTTCTTC. The chain couples TRBV19 to TRBJ2-1; TRBD1 matches at 11 bases. Germline V CDR1 and CDR2: LNHDA, SQIVND (reference sequence). The trim removed 5 bases at V and 8 bases at J, leaving 5 bases unmatched. CDR3 size: 14 residues.

This chain uses TRBV12-2 with TRBJ2-3; no DNA check was done on the table's D call, TRBD2. TRBV12-2 is annotated as a pseudogene. The CDR3 loop spans 17 amino acids. CDR3 nucleotides: TGTGCAAGTCGCGCGAAAGGGGCTAGCGGGAGTTCAGATACGCAGTATTTT. This sequence encodes CASRAKGASGSSDTQYF.

The rearrangement links TRBV5-6 to TRBJ1-2; D not resolved. Looked up from germline, CDR1 is SGHDT and CDR2 is YYEEEE. Trimming shortened V by 4 bases and J by 5 bases, and 15 bases separated the two germline ends. The CDR3 consists of 14 residues. CDR3 coding DNA: TGTGCCAGCAGCCGCCGGGAGTTTAATTATGGCTACACCTTC. Protein sequence: CASSRREFNYGYTF.

The gene calls are TRBV5-6 and TRBJ1-1; TRBD1 aligns across 7 bases. CDR3 length: 14 residues. The V gene end was trimmed by 5 bases and the J gene end by 5 bases; junction bases not matched to a gene: 9. Germline values: CDR1 SGHDT, CDR2 YYEEEE. The chain's CDR3 is CASSRQGESTEAFF. The CDR3 DNA reads as TGTGCCAGCAGTCGACAGGGAGAAAGTACTGAAGCTTTCTTT.

The rearrangement uses TRBV19 and TRBJ2-1; 8 positions agree with TRBD2. V lost 2 bases, J lost 3 bases, and 9 bases stayed unmatched. This CDR3 is 17 amino acids long. Germline assignment: CDR1 LNHDA and CDR2 SQIVND (reference sequence). The CDR3 region is CASSITGSGSYYNEQFF. Here the CDR3 DNA reads TGTGCCAGTAGTATAACCGGCAGCGGGAGTTACTACAATGAGCAGTTCTTC.

The chain has TRBV7-2 and TRBJ1-6, with D perhaps TRBD1 (5 bases). The CDR3 loop spans 15 amino acids. V gave up 4 bases and J gave up 4 bases, with 11 bases separating them. In germline, CDR1 is SGHTA, CDR2 FQGNSA. DNA of the CDR3: TGTGCCAGCAGCTACCCCCCAGGGTATAATTCACCCCTCCACTTT. Protein sequence: CASSYPPGYNSPLHF.

The genes are TRBV7-8 and TRBJ2-7; perhaps TRBD2 as D (5 bases). Trimming removed 2 bases from V and 3 bases from J, with 5 bases in between. Germline CDR1 reads SGHVS; CDR2 reads FQNEAQ. The CDR3 has 12 residues. CDR3 nucleotides: TGTGCCAGCAGCTTACGGGGCTACGAGCAGTACTTC. The encoded protein is CASSLRGYEQYF.

This clone has just one count. This chain joins TRBV4-2 and TRBJ2-7; 11 bases align to TRBD1. Germline V gene data show CDR1 as LGHNA and CDR2 as YNFKEQ. CDR3 length: 15 residues. V was pared by 4 bases and J by 3 bases, with 5 bases of the junction left unmatched. For the CDR3, the DNA is TGTGCCAGCAGCCCGCGGACAGGGGGCAACTACGAGCAGTACTTC. Amino acids: CASSPRTGGNYEQYF.

The chain couples TRBV28 to TRBJ2-7; D is perhaps TRBD2 (5 bases). This CDR3 is 13 amino acids long. Germline V gene data show CDR1 as MDHEN and CDR2 as SYDVKM. Deletions cut 6 bases from V and 3 bases from J, with 12 bases between. The CDR3 sequence: CASSLAGVYEQYF. CDR3 nucleotides: TGTGCCAGCAGCCTAGCAGGAGTCTACGAGCAGTACTTC.

In its sample, this clone was seen once. The chain uses TRBV7-9 and TRBJ1-6, with TRBD1 as a possible D gene (5 bases). The germline CDR1 and CDR2 sequences are SEHNR and FQNEAQ (reference sequence). This CDR3 spans 18 amino acids. The V end lost 2 bases, the J end lost 5 bases, and 19 bases lay between the germline ends. CDR3 in amino acids: CASSLWAWGSQNNSPLHF. In DNA form, the CDR3 reads TGTGCCAGCAGCTTATGGGCTTGGGGCAGTCAGAATAATTCACCCCTCCACTTT. The whole variable domain, filled in from reference TRBV7-9 and TRBJ1-6, reads DTGVSQNPRHKITKRGQNVTFRCDPISEHNRLYWYRQTLGQGPEFLTYFQNEAQLEKSRLLSDRFSAERPKGSFSTLEIQRTEQGDSAMYLCASSLWAWGSQNNSPLHFGNGTRLTVT.

The V gene is TRBV20-1, the J gene TRBJ2-1; 7 bases are shared with TRBD1. Trimming cost V 6 bases and J 12 bases; bases outside gene matches: 8. Germline CDR1 and CDR2: DFQATT and SNEGSKA (reference sequence). The CDR3 has 11 residues. CDR3 sequence reads: CSASRGLLQFF. CDR3 in DNA: TGCAGTGCCTCGAGGGGGCTACTGCAGTTCTTC.

The rearrangement uses TRBV6-5 and TRBJ2-6; 11 bases align to TRBD1. Germline V lookup: CDR1 MNHEY, CDR2 SVGAGI. The CDR3 is 15 residues long. V lost 11 bases, J lost 1 base, and 4 bases stayed unmatched. The CDR3 DNA follows: TGTGCCTGTGGACAGGGGGCGTCTGGGGCCAACGTCCTGACTTTC. It translates to CACGQGASGANVLTF.

This clone has a single count. The chain combines TRBV5-1 with TRBJ2-7; TRBD2 might be the D (5 bases). Germline CDR1 is SGHRS and CDR2 is YFSETQ. The CDR3 runs 15 residues. The V end lost 0 bases, the J end lost 2 bases, and 12 bases lay between the germline ends. The CDR3 is CASSLAWGEAYEQYF. In nucleotides, the CDR3 is TGCGCCAGCAGCTTGGCCTGGGGAGAAGCCTACGAGCAGTACTTC. The full variable domain, its missing parts supplied by reference TRBV5-1 and TRBJ2-7, is KAGVTQTPRYLIKTRGQQVTLSCSPISGHRSVSWYQQTPGQGLQFLFEYFSETQRNKGNFPGRFSGRQFSNSRSEMNVSTLELGDSALYLCASSLAWGEAYEQYFGPGTRLTVT.

The CDR3 loop reads CATSDLPLAGGPHGELFF. CDR3 nucleotides: TGTGCCACCAGTGATTTGCCTCTAGCGGGAGGGCCTCACGGGGAGCTGTTTTTT. The chain links TRBV24-1 to TRBJ2-2; 12 bases fit TRBD2. CDR3 length: 18 residues. The germline gives CDR1 KGHDR, CDR2 SFDVKD. V shed 0 bases and J 7 bases; nucleotides not matched to a gene: 8.

The rearrangement uses TRBV20-1 and TRBJ1-1, with D maybe TRBD1 (5 bases). This CDR3 is built from 10 residues. The germline V and J ends were trimmed by 6 bases and 9 bases, with 11 bases remaining between them. In germline, CDR1 is DFQATT, CDR2 SNEGSKA (reference sequence). CDR3 bases: TGCAGTGCATCGACAGAAAAAGCTTTCTTT. Translated: CSASTEKAFF.

The sample holds one count of this clone. The chain is built from TRBV9 and TRBJ1-2, with a tentative D call TRBD1 (5 bases). Germline CDR1 reads SGDLS; CDR2 reads YYNGEE. The CDR3 sequence is 14 residues long. Between the trimmed V and J ends, which lost 0 bases and 7 bases, there was a span of 13 bases. CDR3 sequence: CASSVGNRRGGYTF. The CDR3 region has the DNA TGTGCCAGCAGCGTAGGGAATAGGAGGGGTGGCTACACCTTC.

The V gene is TRBV28, the J gene TRBJ1-3; 7 nucleotides line up with TRBD1. With 4 bases clipped from V and 0 bases from J, the junction kept 9 bases outside the gene matches. Germline-derived CDR1 and CDR2 are MDHEN and SYDVKM. This CDR3 contains 17 residues. For the CDR3, the DNA is TGTGCCAGCAGTTCTTTCCGGGACAGACTCTCTGGAAACACCATATATTTT. It specifies CASSSFRDRLSGNTIYF.

The rearrangement links TRBV6-5 to TRBJ1-1; 7 nucleotides align to TRBD1. This CDR3 is built from 13 residues. The V gene end was trimmed by 6 bases and the J gene end by 4 bases; junction bases not matched to a gene: 5. In germline, CDR1 is MNHEY, CDR2 SVGAGI. The CDR3 nucleotides are TGTGCCAGCAGGAGATCAGGGGGCACTGAAGCTTTCTTT. It is translated as CASRRSGGTEAFF.

This clone was observed a few times. The V gene is TRBV28, the J gene TRBJ1-6, with D possibly being TRBD1 (5 bases). The V and J ends lost 7 bases and 7 bases respectively, with 14 bases between them. The V gene's germline CDR1 is MDHEN and CDR2 SYDVKM. This CDR3 region has 14 residues. For the CDR3, the DNA is TGTGCCAGCATCCTCCAGGGTTGGAATTCACCCCTCCACTTT. This sequence encodes CASILQGWNSPLHF.

This clone was seen just once. The J gene is TRBJ1-1, the V gene TRBV5-5; 8 bases fit TRBD1. Germline V lookup: CDR1 SGHKS, CDR2 YYEKEE (reference sequence). J was trimmed by 1 base and V by 1 base; bases with no gene match: 3. This CDR3 spans 15 amino acids. The CDR3 region is CASSLTDRGNTEAFF. The CDR3 DNA is TGTGCCAGCAGCTTGACCGACAGGGGGAACACTGAAGCTTTCTTT.

The chain carries TRBV9 and TRBJ2-7, with TRBD2 identical over 10 bases. The ends lost 4 bases at V and 0 bases at J; junction bases unmatched: 7. CDR1 is SGDLS and CDR2 is YYNGEE in the germline V gene. This CDR3 has 16 amino acids. CDR3 protein: CASSIGTSVASYEQYF. Here the CDR3 DNA reads TGTGCCAGCAGCATCGGGACTAGCGTTGCCTCCTACGAGCAGTACTTC.

The chain carries TRBV27 and TRBJ1-1, with D uncertain. The CDR3 contains 13 residues. Germline loops: CDR1 MNHEY, CDR2 SMNVEV (reference sequence). Trimming shortened V by 4 bases and J by 3 bases, and 9 bases separated the two germline ends. The CDR3 loop reads CASSSGSYTEAFF. CDR3 sequence (DNA): TGTGCCAGCAGTTCAGGTTCCTACACTGAAGCTTTCTTT.